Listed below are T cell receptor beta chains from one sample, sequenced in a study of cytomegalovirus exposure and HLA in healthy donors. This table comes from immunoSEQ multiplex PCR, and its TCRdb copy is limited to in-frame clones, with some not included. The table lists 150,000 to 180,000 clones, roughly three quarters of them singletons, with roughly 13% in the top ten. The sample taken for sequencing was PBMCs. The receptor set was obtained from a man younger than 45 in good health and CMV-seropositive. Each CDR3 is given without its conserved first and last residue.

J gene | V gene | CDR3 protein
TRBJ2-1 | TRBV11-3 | ASSLEAGDGGEQF
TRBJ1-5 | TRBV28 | ASSLPYRGSRNQPQH
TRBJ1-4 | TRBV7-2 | ASSYRTGKNEKLF
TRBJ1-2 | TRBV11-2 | ASSVEAGQNYGYT
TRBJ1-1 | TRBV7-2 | ASSRPGSEAF
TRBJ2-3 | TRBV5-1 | ASSLPSGTSTDTQY
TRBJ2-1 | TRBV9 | ASSPDHGGQF
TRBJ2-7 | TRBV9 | ASSVDGSYEQY
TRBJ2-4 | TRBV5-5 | ASSLAVGDLAKNIQY
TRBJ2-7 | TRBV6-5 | ASSQEGYEQY
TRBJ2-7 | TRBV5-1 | ASSFRAGPSYEQY
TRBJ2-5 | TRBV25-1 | ASSPPGGRGETQY
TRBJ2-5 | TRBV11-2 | ASSSMGLARETQY
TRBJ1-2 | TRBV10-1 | ASSEIRQERILWGYT
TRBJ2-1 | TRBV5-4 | ASSRTGFDDNEQF
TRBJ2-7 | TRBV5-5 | ASSLYTNRGLPYEQY